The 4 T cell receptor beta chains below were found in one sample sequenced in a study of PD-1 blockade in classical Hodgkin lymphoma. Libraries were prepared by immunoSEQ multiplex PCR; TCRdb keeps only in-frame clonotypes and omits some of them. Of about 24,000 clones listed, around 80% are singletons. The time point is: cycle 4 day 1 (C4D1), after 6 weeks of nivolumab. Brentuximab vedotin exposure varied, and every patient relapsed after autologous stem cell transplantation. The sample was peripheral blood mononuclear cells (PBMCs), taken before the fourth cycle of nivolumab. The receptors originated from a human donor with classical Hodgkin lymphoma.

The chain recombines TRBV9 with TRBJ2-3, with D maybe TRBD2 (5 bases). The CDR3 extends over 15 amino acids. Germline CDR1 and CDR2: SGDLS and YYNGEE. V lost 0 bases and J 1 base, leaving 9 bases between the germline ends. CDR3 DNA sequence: TGTGCCAGCAGCGTAGGACTACTCGGCACAGATACGCAGTATTTT. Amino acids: CASSVGLLGTDTQYF.

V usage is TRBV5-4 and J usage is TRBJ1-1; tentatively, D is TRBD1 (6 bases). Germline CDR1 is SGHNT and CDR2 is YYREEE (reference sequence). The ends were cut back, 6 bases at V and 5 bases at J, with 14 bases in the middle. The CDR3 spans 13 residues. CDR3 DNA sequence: TGTGCCAGCACCCGGGGAGGGGGGACTGAAGCTTTCTTT. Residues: CASTRGGGTEAFF.

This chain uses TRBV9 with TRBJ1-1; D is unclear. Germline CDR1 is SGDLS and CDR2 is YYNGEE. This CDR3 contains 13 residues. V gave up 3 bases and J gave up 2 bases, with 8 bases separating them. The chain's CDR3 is CASSEGLNTEAFF. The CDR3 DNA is TGTGCCAGCAGCGAGGGCCTTAACACTGAAGCTTTCTTT.

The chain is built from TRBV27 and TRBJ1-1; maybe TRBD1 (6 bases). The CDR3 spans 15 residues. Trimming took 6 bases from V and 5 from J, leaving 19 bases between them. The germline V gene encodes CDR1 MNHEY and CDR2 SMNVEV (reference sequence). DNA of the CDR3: TGTGCCAGCAGGTTTATTTCAGGGGCCTCAACTGAAGCTTTCTTT. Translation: CASRFISGASTEAFF.